Following are 23 T cell receptor beta chains from one sample sequenced in a study of blood T cells in healthy people across ages (dated by TCRdb to the mid-2010s). The library was prepared using 5' RACE. Sequencing used an Illumina HiSeq 2500. A second PCR of 7 to 11 cycles was performed with a sample-barcoded 5' primer and a J-beta primer mix. The public reads were reprocessed in TCRdb via fastp at Q25 and MiXCR, keeping in-frame beta chains. Identical CDR3 proteins give one entry, which carries the most common genes and DNA. This sample holds about 1 million distinct CDR3 sequences; 40% to 55% were observed only once. Approximately 17% of the sample lies in the top ten. The specimen sequenced was blood. These receptors were taken from a woman in her fifties or sixties in good health.

In its sample, this clonotype was seen a few times. The chain joins TRBV10-3 to TRBJ2-4, with 13 positions matching TRBD2. The J call may be incorrect, as the DNA end agrees better with TRBJ2-7. There are 16 residues in the CDR3. In germline, CDR1 is ENHRY, CDR2 SYGVKD. CDR3 coding DNA: TGTGCCATCAGTGATACTAGCGGGAGGGATCCCATCGAGCAGTACTTC. This sequence encodes CAISDTSGRDPIEQYF.

This rearrangement joins TRBV4-1 to TRBJ2-1; no reliable D call. The germline gives CDR1 MGHRA, CDR2 YSYEKL. The CDR3 covers 15 residues. V was pared by 0 bases and J by 4 bases, with 10 bases between. The CDR3 sequence is CASSQDRSEYNEQFF. As DNA, the CDR3 is TGCGCCAGCAGCCAAGATAGGTCCGAGTACAATGAGCAGTTCTTC.

This clonotype came up many times. V gene TRBV9 combines with J gene TRBJ2-3; tentatively, D is TRBD2 (6 bases). Germline V gives CDR1 SGDLS, CDR2 YYNGEE. V was pared by 2 bases and J by 1 base, with 14 bases between. The CDR3 contains 16 residues. CDR3 DNA: TGTGCCAGCAGCGTCCTAGGGGCGGGACGCACAGATACGCAGTATTTT. It specifies CASSVLGAGRTDTQYF.

The chain employs TRBV13 and TRBJ2-5; D is unresolved. Germline values: CDR1 PRHDT, CDR2 FYEKMQ (reference sequence). This CDR3 comprises 12 residues. Trimming shortened V by 2 bases and J by 11 bases, and 12 bases separated the two germline ends. CDR3 sequence reads: CASSLLSREQYF. CDR3 nucleotide sequence: TGTGCCAGCAGCTTATTATCGCGTGAGCAGTACTTC. Looking up the rest from reference TRBV13 and TRBJ2-5 gives the full variable domain: AAGVIQSPRHLIKEKRETATLKCYPIPRHDTVYWYQQGPGQDPQFLISFYEKMQSDKGSIPDRFSAQQFSDYHSELNMSSLELGDSALYFCASSLLSREQYFGPGTRLLVL.

This chain connects TRBV7-9 to TRBJ2-1; 9 nucleotides match TRBD1. This CDR3 spans 14 amino acids. Unmatched junction bases numbered 8, after V lost 6 bases and J lost 8 bases. Germline V CDR1 and CDR2: SEHNR, FQNEAQ (reference sequence). In DNA, the CDR3 is TGTGCCAGCAGAACAGCCGGGACAGGGTATGAGCAGTTCTTC. Amino acids: CASRTAGTGYEQFF.

Written as DNA, the CDR3 is TGTGCCAGCAGACTAACTAGCGGACCATACGAGCAGTACTTC. Translating it yields CASRLTSGPYEQYF. The gene calls are TRBV27 and TRBJ2-7, with 8 bases lining up with TRBD2. Trimming removed 6 bases from V and 4 bases from J; junction bases left unmatched: 8. This CDR3 has 14 amino acids. CDR1 and CDR2 (germline): MNHEY, SMNVEV (reference sequence).

The genes are TRBV29-1 and TRBJ2-1; the D is unclear. CDR3 length: 12 residues. CDR1 SQVTM and CDR2 ANQGSEA come from the germline V gene. The V and J ends lost 0 bases and 9 bases respectively, with 9 bases between them. CDR3 in amino acids: CSVEESAPEQFF. DNA for the CDR3: TGCAGCGTTGAAGAAAGCGCGCCTGAGCAGTTCTTC.

Turning to this clonotype: Compared with germline, one end of the junction differs, possibly owing to a read error. This chain uses TRBV12-3 or TRBV12-4 with TRBJ2-5; perhaps TRBD2 as D (6 bases). The CDR3 has 16 amino acids. This chain's CDR3 is CASNLSIAEPQETQYF. In nucleotides, the CDR3 is TGTGCCAGCAATTTATCCATAGCGGAGCCCCAAGAGACCCAGTACTTC.

The V gene is TRBV7-9, the J gene TRBJ1-2; TRBD1 might be the D (5 bases). The germline V and J ends were trimmed by 1 base and 4 bases, with 16 bases remaining between them. There are 16 residues in the CDR3. Germline CDR1 reads SEHNR; CDR2 reads FQNEAQ (reference sequence). The CDR3 loop reads CASSLESGNHGYGYTF. CDR3 DNA sequence: TGTGCCAGCAGCTTAGAGTCAGGGAATCACGGCTATGGCTACACCTTC.

The V call is TRBV24-1, the J call TRBJ2-1; D unclear. CDR1 KGHDR and CDR2 SFDVKD come from the germline V gene. The V gene lost 9 bases and the J gene lost 7 bases, with 12 bases spanning the gap. The CDR3 spans 12 residues. CDR3 protein: CATENLVNEQFF. CDR3 DNA: TGTGCCACCGAAAACCTAGTGAATGAGCAGTTCTTC.

The V call is TRBV6-2 or TRBV6-3, the J call TRBJ2-4; maybe TRBD2 (5 bases). The J call may be faulty, since TRBJ2-7 better matches the DNA end. Germline CDR1 is MNHEY and CDR2 is SVGEGT. CDR3 length equals 14 residues. The CDR3 DNA sequence: TGTGCCAGCAATTCCCCGGGAAGCTCCTACGAGCAGTACTTC. It translates to CASNSPGSSYEQYF.

The chain joins TRBV5-1 to TRBJ2-1; D tentatively fits TRBD1 or TRBD2 (6 bases each). This CDR3 has 16 residues. Deletions cut 0 bases from V and 4 bases from J, with 14 bases between. CDR1 SGHRS and CDR2 YFSETQ come from the germline V gene. The CDR3 loop is CASSLAGGAGYNEQFF. The CDR3 bases are TGCGCCAGCAGCTTGGCCGGGGGCGCGGGGTACAATGAGCAGTTCTTC.

The table lists this clonotype with a few counts. V gene TRBV27 combines with J gene TRBJ1-4, with 8 bases identical to TRBD1. The germline V gene encodes CDR1 MNHEY and CDR2 SMNVEV (reference sequence). The CDR3 is made up of 14 amino acids. V shed 6 bases, J shed 5 bases, and the junction held 5 bases outside the gene matches. The CDR3 sequence: CASSPGGVNEKLFF. CDR3 coding DNA: TGTGCCAGCAGCCCAGGGGGCGTCAATGAAAAACTGTTTTTT.

A few counts support this clonotype. A junction end diverges from the germline sequence, so it may reflect a read error. V usage is TRBV7-8 and J usage is TRBJ1-2; TRBD1 might be the D (5 bases). The CDR3 runs 14 residues. Germline values: CDR1 SGHVS, CDR2 FQNEAQ. The DNA of the CDR3 is TGTGCCAGTAGCTTCCACGGGGCTGGTGATGGCTACACCTTC. This gives the protein CASSFHGAGDGYTF.

Regarding this clonotype: A junction end diverges from the germline sequence, so it may reflect a read error. The genes are TRBV5-1 and TRBJ1-2; D might be TRBD1 (5 bases). Per the germline V gene, CDR1 is SGHRS and CDR2 is YFSETQ. The CDR3 is made up of 14 amino acids. CDR3 region: CASSPPGANYGYTF. Written as DNA, the CDR3 is TGTGCCAGCAGTCCACCCGGGGCAAACTATGGCTACACCTTC.

The genes are TRBV20-1 and TRBJ2-7; 12 positions match TRBD1. The trim removed 3 bases at V and 5 bases at J, leaving 8 bases unmatched. The length of the CDR3 is 15 residues. CDR1 and CDR2 (germline): DFQATT, SNEGSKA (reference sequence). The CDR3 is CSASLGTGGEDEQYF. The CDR3 DNA is TGCAGTGCTAGTCTCGGGACAGGGGGCGAAGACGAGCAGTACTTC.

The chain joins TRBV6-2 or TRBV6-3 to TRBJ2-7, with a tentative D call TRBD2 (6 bases). Looked up from germline, CDR1 is MNHEY and CDR2 is SVGEGT. The CDR3 sequence is 17 residues long. Deletions cut 0 bases from V and 0 bases from J, with 15 bases between. The CDR3 is CASSYSIAAGDSYEQYF. The CDR3 DNA follows: TGTGCCAGCAGTTACTCCATAGCGGCTGGGGACTCCTACGAGCAGTACTTC.

This chain links TRBV20-1 with TRBJ2-1, with 8 bases matching TRBD2. Germline V gene sequence: CDR1 DFQATT, CDR2 SNEGSKA (reference sequence). The V and J ends lost 0 bases and 14 bases, in that order; junction bases with no gene match: 15. CDR3 length: 15 amino acids. Here the CDR3 DNA reads TGCAGTGCTAGAGATTTCCGGGAGGGCCTAGGGAAAGAGTTCTTC. Its translation: CSARDFREGLGKEFF.

A remark on this clonotype: At one end, the junction sequence differs from germline, possibly due to a read error. This rearrangement joins TRBV7-2 to TRBJ2-1; 12 bases line up with TRBD2. Germline CDR1 is SGHTA and CDR2 is FQGNSA. CDR3 size: 15 residues. This CDR3 is CASTVTSGSHNKQFF. The DNA for the CDR3 is TGTGCCAGCACCGTGACTAGCGGGAGTCACAATAAGCAGTTCTTC.

The rearrangement uses TRBV7-6 and TRBJ1-1; tentatively, D is TRBD1 (5 bases). Trimming took 1 base from V and 7 from J, leaving 13 bases between them. Per germline, CDR1 SGHVS and CDR2 FNYEAQ. The CDR3 runs 14 residues. The CDR3 spells CASSLEGQGGEAFF. CDR3 in DNA: TGTGCCAGCAGCTTAGAGGGGCAGGGTGGTGAAGCTTTCTTT. The full variable domain, rest sourced from reference TRBV7-6 and TRBJ1-1, is GAGVSQSPRYKVTKRGQDVALRCDPISGHVSLYWYRQALGQGPEFLTYFNYEAQQDKSGLPNDRFSAERPEGSISTLTIQRTEQRDSAMYRCASSLEGQGGEAFFGQGTRLTVV.

The J gene is TRBJ2-7, the V gene TRBV7-3; 14 positions match TRBD2. Germline V CDR1 and CDR2: SGHTA, FQGTGA. With 5 bases clipped from V and 5 bases from J, the junction kept 5 bases outside the gene matches. The CDR3 length is 15 residues. As DNA, the CDR3 is TGTGCCAGCAGCCCCTGGGGACTAGCGGGAGACGAGCAGTACTTC. Encoded protein: CASSPWGLAGDEQYF.

The rearrangement uses TRBV6-5 and TRBJ2-1, with D hard to call. With 4 bases removed from V and 0 bases from J, the gap between germline ends came to 10 bases. Germline CDR1 reads MNHEY; CDR2 reads SVGAGI. The CDR3 extends over 15 amino acids. CDR3 protein: CASSLGVPSYNEQFF. The CDR3 region has the DNA TGTGCCAGCAGTTTAGGCGTCCCCTCCTACAATGAGCAGTTCTTC.

This clonotype was seen once. The CDR3 region is CASSVRQSGRIDTGELFF. CDR3 sequence (DNA): TGTGCCAGCAGCGTACGGCAAAGCGGGAGGATTGACACCGGGGAGCTGTTTTTT. The V and J genes are TRBV9 and TRBJ2-2, with 9 bases aligning to TRBD2. In germline, CDR1 is SGDLS, CDR2 YYNGEE. This CDR3 has 18 amino acids. With 1 base clipped from V and 3 bases from J, the junction kept 10 bases outside the gene matches.